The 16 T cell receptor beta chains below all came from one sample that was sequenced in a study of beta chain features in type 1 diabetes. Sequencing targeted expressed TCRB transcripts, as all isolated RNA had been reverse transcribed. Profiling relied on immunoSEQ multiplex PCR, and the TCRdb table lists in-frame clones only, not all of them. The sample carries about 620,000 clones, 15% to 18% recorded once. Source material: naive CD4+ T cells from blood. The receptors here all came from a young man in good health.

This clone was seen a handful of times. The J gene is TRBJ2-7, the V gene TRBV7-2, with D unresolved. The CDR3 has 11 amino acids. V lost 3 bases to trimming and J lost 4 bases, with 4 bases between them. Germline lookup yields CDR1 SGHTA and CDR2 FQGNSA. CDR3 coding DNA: TGTGCCAGCAGCTTCCAGTACGAGCAGTACTTC. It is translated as CASSFQYEQYF.

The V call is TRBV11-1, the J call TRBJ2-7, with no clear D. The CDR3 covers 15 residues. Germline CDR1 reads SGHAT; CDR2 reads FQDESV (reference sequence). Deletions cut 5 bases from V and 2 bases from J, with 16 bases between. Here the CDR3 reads CASSPIWPGPYEQYF. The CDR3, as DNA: TGTGCCAGCAGCCCGATTTGGCCGGGTCCCTACGAGCAGTACTTC.

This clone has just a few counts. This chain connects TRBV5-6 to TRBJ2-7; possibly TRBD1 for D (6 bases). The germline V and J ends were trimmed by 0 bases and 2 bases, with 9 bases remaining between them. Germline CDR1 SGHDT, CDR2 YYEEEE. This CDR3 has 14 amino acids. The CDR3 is CASSLDRDTYEQYF. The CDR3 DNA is TGTGCCAGCAGCTTGGACAGGGATACCTACGAGCAGTACTTC.

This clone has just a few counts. The CDR3 loop is CASSLGQRESSDEQFF. The CDR3 nucleotides read TGTGCCAGCAGCTTAGGACAACGGGAGAGTAGCGATGAGCAGTTCTTC. This rearrangement joins TRBV11-3 to TRBJ2-1; D perhaps matches TRBD2 (6 bases). Per the germline V gene, CDR1 is SGHNT and CDR2 is YENEEA. CDR3 length: 16 residues. V was cut by 1 base and J by 8 bases, with 18 bases left in between.

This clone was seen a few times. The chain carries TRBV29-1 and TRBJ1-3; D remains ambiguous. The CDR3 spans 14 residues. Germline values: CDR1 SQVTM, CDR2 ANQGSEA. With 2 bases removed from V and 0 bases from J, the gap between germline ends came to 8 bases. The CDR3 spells CSVESVLSGNTIYF. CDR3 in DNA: TGCAGCGTTGAAAGTGTTCTCTCTGGAAACACCATATATTTT.

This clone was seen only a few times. CDR3 bases: TGTGCCAGCAGTTTGGGACAGCCCTACGAGCAGTACTTC. This sequence encodes CASSLGQPYEQYF. This chain connects TRBV6-6 to TRBJ2-7; 7 bases fit TRBD1. This CDR3 region has 13 residues. J gave up 2 bases and V 4 bases, and 2 bases lay outside the gene matches. Germline lookup yields CDR1 MNHNY and CDR2 SVGAGI (reference sequence).

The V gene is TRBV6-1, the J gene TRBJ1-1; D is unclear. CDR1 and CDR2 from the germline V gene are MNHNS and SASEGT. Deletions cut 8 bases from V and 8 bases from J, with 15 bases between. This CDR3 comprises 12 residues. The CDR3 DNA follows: TGTGCCAGCTGCCTGGGATCACCCGAAGCTTTCTTT. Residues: CASCLGSPEAFF.

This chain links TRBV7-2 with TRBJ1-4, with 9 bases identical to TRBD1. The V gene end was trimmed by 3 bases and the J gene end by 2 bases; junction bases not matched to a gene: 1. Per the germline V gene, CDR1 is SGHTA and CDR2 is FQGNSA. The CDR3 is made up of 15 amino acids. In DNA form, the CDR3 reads TGTGCCAGCAGCTTCACAGGGGGCACTAATGAAAAACTGTTTTTT. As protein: CASSFTGGTNEKLFF.

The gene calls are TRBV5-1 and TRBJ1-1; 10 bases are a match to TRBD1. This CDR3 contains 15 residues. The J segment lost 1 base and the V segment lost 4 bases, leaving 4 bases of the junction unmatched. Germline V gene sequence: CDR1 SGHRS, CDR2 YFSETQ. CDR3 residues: CASSLRDRGNTEAFF. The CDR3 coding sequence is TGCGCCAGCAGCCTCCGGGACAGGGGGAACACTGAAGCTTTCTTT.

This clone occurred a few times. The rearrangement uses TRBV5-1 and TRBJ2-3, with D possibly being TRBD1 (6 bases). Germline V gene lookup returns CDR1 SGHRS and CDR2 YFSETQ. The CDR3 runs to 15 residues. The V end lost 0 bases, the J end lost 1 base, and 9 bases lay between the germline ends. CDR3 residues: CASSLVDRRTDTQYF. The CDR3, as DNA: TGCGCCAGCAGCTTGGTGGACAGACGCACAGATACGCAGTATTTT.

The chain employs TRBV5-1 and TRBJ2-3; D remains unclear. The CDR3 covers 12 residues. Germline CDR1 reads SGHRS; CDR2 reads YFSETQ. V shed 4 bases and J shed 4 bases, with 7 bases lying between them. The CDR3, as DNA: TGCGCCAGCAGCCCCCTCCCAGATACGCAGTATTTT. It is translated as CASSPLPDTQYF.

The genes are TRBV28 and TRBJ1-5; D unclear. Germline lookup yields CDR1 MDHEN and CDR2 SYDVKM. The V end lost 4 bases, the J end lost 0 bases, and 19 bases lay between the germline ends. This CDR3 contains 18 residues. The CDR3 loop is CASSSLPWKGDSNQPQHF. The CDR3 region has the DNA TGTGCCAGCAGTTCACTCCCCTGGAAAGGCGATAGCAATCAGCCCCAGCATTTT.

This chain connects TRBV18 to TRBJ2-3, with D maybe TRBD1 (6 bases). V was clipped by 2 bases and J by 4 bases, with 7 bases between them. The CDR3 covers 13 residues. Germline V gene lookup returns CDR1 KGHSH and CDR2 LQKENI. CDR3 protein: CASSPNRADTQYF. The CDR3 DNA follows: TGTGCCAGCTCACCAAACAGGGCAGATACGCAGTATTTT.

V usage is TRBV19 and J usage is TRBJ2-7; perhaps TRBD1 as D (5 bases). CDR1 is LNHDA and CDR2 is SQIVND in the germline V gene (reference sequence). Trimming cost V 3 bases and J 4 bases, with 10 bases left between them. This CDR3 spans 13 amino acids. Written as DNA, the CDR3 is TGTGCCAGTAGTATCACCAGGGTGTACGAGCAGTACTTC. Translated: CASSITRVYEQYF.

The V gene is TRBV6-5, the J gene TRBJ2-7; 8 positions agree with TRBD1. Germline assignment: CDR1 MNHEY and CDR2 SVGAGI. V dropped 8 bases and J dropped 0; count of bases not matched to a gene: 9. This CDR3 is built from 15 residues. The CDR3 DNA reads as TGTGCCAGCTGCCCGCGACAGGGGATCTCCTACGAGCAGTACTTC. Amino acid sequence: CASCPRQGISYEQYF.

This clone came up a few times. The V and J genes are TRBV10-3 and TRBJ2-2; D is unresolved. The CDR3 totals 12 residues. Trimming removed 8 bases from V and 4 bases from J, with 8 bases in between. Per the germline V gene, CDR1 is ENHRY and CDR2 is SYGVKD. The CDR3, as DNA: TGTGCCATCGGGCAGGCCACCGGGGAGCTGTTTTTT. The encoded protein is CAIGQATGELFF.